At least ten counts were recorded for the clone carrying this T cell receptor beta chain. Its antigen remains unidentified. Germline CDR1 and CDR2: SQVTM and ANQGSEA. The V and J ends lost 6 bases and 5 bases respectively, with 14 bases between them. This CDR3 has 13 amino acids. Molecular-barcoded quantitative 5'-RACE produced these TCR beta libraries. TCRdb processed the 5' RACE reads anew with MiXCR; each CDR3 protein has one entry. The table records about 840,000 distinct CDR3 sequences, about 10% of them present only once. This specimen comes from a study of CD8 T cells in ankylosing spondylitis. Study-wide results and caveats: A TCR beta motif of several highly homologous variants appeared characteristic of ankylosing spondylitis blood. Those disease-linked clones were CD8+; they were also relatively rare in peripheral blood.

The receptor comes from a male donor with ankylosing spondylitis. The chain employs TRBV29-1 and TRBJ1-5; no clear D. The material sequenced was blood, either unsorted or a sorted T cell fraction (not recorded which). CDR3 amino acids: CSVSGAIDQPQHF. The DNA for the CDR3 is TGCAGCGTGAGCGGTGCGATCGATCAGCCCCAGCATTTT.